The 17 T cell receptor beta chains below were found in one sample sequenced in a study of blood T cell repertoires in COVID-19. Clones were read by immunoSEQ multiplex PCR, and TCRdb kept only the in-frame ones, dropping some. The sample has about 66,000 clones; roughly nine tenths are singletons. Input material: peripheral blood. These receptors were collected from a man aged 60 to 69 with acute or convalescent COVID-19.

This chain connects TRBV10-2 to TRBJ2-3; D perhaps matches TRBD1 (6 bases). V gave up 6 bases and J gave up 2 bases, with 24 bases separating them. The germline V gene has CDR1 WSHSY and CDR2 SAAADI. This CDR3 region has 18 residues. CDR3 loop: CASSRGRGSYNHTDTQYF. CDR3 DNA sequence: TGCGCCAGCAGCAGGGGCAGGGGATCATATAACCACACAGATACGCAGTATTTT.

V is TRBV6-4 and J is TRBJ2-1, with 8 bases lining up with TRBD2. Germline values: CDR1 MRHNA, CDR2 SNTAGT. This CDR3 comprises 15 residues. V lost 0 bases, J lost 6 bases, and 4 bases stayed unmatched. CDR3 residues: CASSDSPGGGNEQFF. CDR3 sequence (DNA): TGTGCCAGCAGTGACTCTCCGGGGGGGGGCAATGAGCAGTTCTTC.

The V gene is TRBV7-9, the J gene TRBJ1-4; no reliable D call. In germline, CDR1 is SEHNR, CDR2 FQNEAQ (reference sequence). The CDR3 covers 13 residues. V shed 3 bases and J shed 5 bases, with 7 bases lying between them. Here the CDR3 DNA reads TGTGCCAGCAGCTTGAACGGGAATGAAAAACTGTTTTTT. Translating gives CASSLNGNEKLFF. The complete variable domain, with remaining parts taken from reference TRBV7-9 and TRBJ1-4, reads DTGVSQNPRHKITKRGQNVTFRCDPISEHNRLYWYRQTLGQGPEFLTYFQNEAQLEKSRLLSDRFSAERPKGSFSTLEIQRTEQGDSAMYLCASSLNGNEKLFFGSGTQLSVL.

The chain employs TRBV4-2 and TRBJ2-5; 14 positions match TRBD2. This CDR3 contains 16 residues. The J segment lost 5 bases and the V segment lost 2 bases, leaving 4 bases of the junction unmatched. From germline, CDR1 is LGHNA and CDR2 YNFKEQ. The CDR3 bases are TGTGCCAGCAGCCAACCGGGACTAGCGGGGGCGGAGACCCAGTACTTC. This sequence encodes CASSQPGLAGAETQYF.

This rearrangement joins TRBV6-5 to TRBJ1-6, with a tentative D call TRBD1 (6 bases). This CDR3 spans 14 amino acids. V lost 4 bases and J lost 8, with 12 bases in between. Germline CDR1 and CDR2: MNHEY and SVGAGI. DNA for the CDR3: TGTGCCAGCAGTTTTGACAGGAAGGATTCACCCCTCCACTTT. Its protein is CASSFDRKDSPLHF.

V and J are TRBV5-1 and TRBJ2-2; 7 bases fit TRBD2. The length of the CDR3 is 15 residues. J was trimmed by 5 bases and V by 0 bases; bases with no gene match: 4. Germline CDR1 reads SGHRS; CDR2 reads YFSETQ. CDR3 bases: TGCGCCAGCAGCTTGGAAGGGAGGGAGACCGGGGAGCTGTTTTTT. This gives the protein CASSLEGRETGELFF. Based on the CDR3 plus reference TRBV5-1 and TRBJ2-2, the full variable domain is KAGVTQTPRYLIKTRGQQVTLSCSPISGHRSVSWYQQTPGQGLQFLFEYFSETQRNKGNFPGRFSGRQFSNSRSEMNVSTLELGDSALYLCASSLEGRETGELFFGEGSRLTVL.

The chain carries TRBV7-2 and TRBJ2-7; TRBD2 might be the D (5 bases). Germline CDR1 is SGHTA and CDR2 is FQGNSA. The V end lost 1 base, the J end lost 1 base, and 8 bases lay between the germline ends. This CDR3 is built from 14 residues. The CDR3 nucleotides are TGTGCCAGCAGCTTAGTAGGCGGGTCCTACGAGCAGTACTTC. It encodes CASSLVGGSYEQYF.

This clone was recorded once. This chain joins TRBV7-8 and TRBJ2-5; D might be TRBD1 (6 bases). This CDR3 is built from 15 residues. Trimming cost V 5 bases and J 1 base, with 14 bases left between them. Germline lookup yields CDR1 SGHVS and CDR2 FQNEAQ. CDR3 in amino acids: CASSTDTGSQETQYF. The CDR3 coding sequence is TGTGCCAGCAGCACGGACACAGGGTCCCAAGAGACCCAGTACTTC. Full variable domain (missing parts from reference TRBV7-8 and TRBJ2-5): GAGVSQSPRYKVAKRGQDVALRCDPISGHVSLFWYQQALGQGPEFLTYFQNEAQLDKSGLPSDRFFAERPEGSVSTLKIQRTQQEDSAVYLCASSTDTGSQETQYFGPGTRLLVL.

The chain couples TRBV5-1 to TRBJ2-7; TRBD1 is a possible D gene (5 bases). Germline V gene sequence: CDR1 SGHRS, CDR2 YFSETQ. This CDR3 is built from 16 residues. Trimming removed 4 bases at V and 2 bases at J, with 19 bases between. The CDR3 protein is CASSRDPGYSAYEQYF. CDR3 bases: TGCGCCAGCAGCAGAGACCCAGGGTATTCAGCCTACGAGCAGTACTTC.

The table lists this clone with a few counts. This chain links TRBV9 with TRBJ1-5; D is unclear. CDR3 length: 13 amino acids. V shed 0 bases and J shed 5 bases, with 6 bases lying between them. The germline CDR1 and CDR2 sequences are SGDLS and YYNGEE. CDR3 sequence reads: CASSVAPDQPQHF. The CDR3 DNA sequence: TGTGCCAGCAGCGTAGCTCCCGATCAGCCCCAGCATTTT.

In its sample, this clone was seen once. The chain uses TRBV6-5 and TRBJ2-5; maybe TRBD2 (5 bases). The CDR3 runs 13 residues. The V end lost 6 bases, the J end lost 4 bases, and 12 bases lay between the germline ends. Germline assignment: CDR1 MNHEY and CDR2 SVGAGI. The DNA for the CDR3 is TGTGCCAGCAGATCCGGAGAGGGAGAGACCCAGTACTTC. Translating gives CASRSGEGETQYF.

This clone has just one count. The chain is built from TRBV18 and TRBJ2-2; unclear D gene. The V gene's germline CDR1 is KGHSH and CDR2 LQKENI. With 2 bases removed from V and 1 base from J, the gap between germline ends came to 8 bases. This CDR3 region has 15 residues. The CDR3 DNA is TGTGCCAGCTCACCAAGTCCGGTGAACACCGGGGAGCTGTTTTTT. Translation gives CASSPSPVNTGELFF.

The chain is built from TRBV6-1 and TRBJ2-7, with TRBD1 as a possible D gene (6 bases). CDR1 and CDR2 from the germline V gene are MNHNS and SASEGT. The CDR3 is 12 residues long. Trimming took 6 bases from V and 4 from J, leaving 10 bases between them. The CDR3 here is CASRPTGYEQYF. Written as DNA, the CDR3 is TGTGCCAGCAGACCGACAGGTTACGAGCAGTACTTC.

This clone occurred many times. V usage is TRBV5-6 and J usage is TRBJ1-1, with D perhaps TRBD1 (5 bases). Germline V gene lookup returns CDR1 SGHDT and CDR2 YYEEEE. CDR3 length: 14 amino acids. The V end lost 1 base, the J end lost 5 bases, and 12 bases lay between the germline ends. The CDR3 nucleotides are TGTGCCAGCAGCTTGCCCAGGGTACGGACTGAAGCTTTCTTT. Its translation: CASSLPRVRTEAFF.

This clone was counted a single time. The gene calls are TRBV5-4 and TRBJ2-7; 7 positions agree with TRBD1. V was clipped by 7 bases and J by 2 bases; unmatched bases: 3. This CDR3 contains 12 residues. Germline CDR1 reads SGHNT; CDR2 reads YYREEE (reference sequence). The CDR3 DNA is TGTGCCAGCGGGCAGGGGGCCTACGAGCAGTACTTC. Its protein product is CASGQGAYEQYF.

Here the CDR3 DNA reads TGTGCCAGCAGCCCCTGGACAGGGGGAAACTATGGCTACACCTTC. Translating it yields CASSPWTGGNYGYTF. The chain joins TRBV9 to TRBJ1-2, with 10 bases lining up with TRBD1. V lost 4 bases to trimming and J lost 2 bases; unmatched junction nucleotides: 5. The length of the CDR3 is 15 residues. Germline V lookup: CDR1 SGDLS, CDR2 YYNGEE.

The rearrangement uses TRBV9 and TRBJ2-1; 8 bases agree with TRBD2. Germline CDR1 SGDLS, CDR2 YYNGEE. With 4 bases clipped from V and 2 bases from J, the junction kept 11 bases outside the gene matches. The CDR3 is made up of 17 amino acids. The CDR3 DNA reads TGTGCCAGCAGCCGAAGCGGGGGCACCCCCCCCTACAATGAGCAGTTCTTC. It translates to CASSRSGGTPPYNEQFF.